The 32 T cell receptor beta chains below were found in one sample sequenced in a study of breast tumors, draining lymph nodes, adjacent tissues. TCRdb re-analysed the multiplex PCR reads in MiXCR, keeping a single row per CDR3 protein. The table lists about 12,000 distinct CDR3 sequences, under 80% of them singletons. The sequenced sample consisted of tumor-adjacent breast tissue. Receptors originate from a female donor with breast cancer. Some clones in this sample may be carry-over from other donors' samples.

V and J are TRBV20-1 and TRBJ2-1; 9 nucleotides line up with TRBD2. Germline trimming cut 3 bases from V and 9 bases from J; bases unmatched to any gene: 9. This CDR3 is built from 14 residues. CDR1 DFQATT and CDR2 SNEGSKA come from the germline V gene (reference sequence). CDR3 residues: CSASSAGGRGEQFF. The CDR3 DNA is TGCAGTGCTAGTTCGGCGGGGGGGCGGGGTGAGCAGTTCTTC.

The chain combines TRBV7-3 with TRBJ2-5; possibly TRBD1 for D (6 bases). In germline, CDR1 is SGHTA, CDR2 FQGTGA. The CDR3 length is 16 residues. V was pared by 0 bases and J by 5 bases, with 16 bases between. The CDR3 spells CASSLTGGRGRETQYF. CDR3 nucleotide sequence: TGTGCCAGCAGCTTAACGGGTGGCAGGGGCAGGGAGACCCAGTACTTC. The full variable domain, rest sourced from reference TRBV7-3 and TRBJ2-5, is GAGVSQTPSNKVTEKGKYVELRCDPISGHTALYWYRQSLGQGPEFLIYFQGTGAADDSGLPNDRFFAVRPEGSVSTLKIQRTERGDSAVYLCASSLTGGRGRETQYFGPGTRLLVL.

This rearrangement joins TRBV5-1 to TRBJ2-7; TRBD2 matches 15 bases. With V trimmed by 3 bases and J by 6 bases, 10 bases remained unmatched. Germline lookup yields CDR1 SGHRS and CDR2 YFSETQ. The CDR3 extends over 17 amino acids. The CDR3 region has the DNA TGCGCCAGCAGCTCGACGGGACTAGCGGGGGGACGGGTCGAGCAGTACTTC. Translating gives CASSSTGLAGGRVEQYF.

The rearrangement joins TRBV20-1 to TRBJ2-1; a possible D gene is TRBD2 (5 bases). V lost 1 base and J 6 bases, leaving 10 bases between the germline ends. CDR1 is DFQATT, CDR2 SNEGSKA, per germline (reference sequence). The CDR3 has 13 residues. The CDR3 region is CSARGLAPNEQFF. The CDR3, as DNA: TGCAGTGCTAGAGGTCTAGCCCCCAATGAGCAGTTCTTC.

The V gene is TRBV6-2 or TRBV6-3, the J gene TRBJ2-3; a possible D gene is TRBD1 (7 bases). CDR3 length: 17 amino acids. Germline loops: CDR1 MNHEY, CDR2 SVGEGT. The V and J ends lost 6 bases and 3 bases respectively, with 22 bases between them. The CDR3 protein is CASRPTEGAAGTDTQYF. The CDR3 coding sequence is TGTGCCAGCAGACCAACGGAGGGGGCCGCAGGTACAGATACGCAGTATTTT.

The sample holds one count of this clonotype. This chain connects TRBV3-1 to TRBJ2-7, with D hard to call. Between the trimmed V and J ends, which lost 2 bases and 11 bases, there was a span of 13 bases. The germline gives CDR1 LGHDT, CDR2 YNNKEL (reference sequence). The CDR3 covers 12 residues. CDR3 residues: CASSQSVSSKYF. The CDR3 coding sequence is TGTGCCAGCAGCCAATCGGTCAGCTCCAAGTACTTC.

The CDR3 sequence: CASSRVTSGSFSNEQFF. The CDR3 DNA reads TGCGCCAGCAGCCGCGTCACTAGCGGGAGTTTTAGCAATGAGCAGTTCTTC. The chain employs TRBV4-3 and TRBJ2-1; 11 nucleotides line up with TRBD2. CDR1 and CDR2 (germline): LGHNA, YSLEER. V gave up 4 bases and J gave up 6 bases; unmatched junction bases: 11. The CDR3 runs to 17 residues.

The rearrangement uses TRBV5-6 and TRBJ2-1, with TRBD2 matching over 10 bases. Germline V gene data show CDR1 as SGHDT and CDR2 as YYEEEE. The J segment lost 8 bases and the V segment lost 3 bases, leaving 5 bases of the junction unmatched. CDR3 length equals 14 residues. The CDR3: CASSSSGRAHEQFF. CDR3 DNA sequence: TGTGCCAGCAGCTCGAGCGGGAGGGCCCATGAGCAGTTCTTC.

This rearrangement joins TRBV6-2 or TRBV6-3 to TRBJ1-6; TRBD1 is a possible D gene (5 bases). V shed 10 bases and J shed 7 bases, with 17 bases lying between them. The CDR3 has 14 amino acids. From germline, CDR1 is MNHEY and CDR2 SVGEGT. CDR3 nucleotide sequence: TGTGCCACAAACCGAGCAGGGTGGAATTCACCCCTCCACTTT. Its protein is CATNRAGWNSPLHF.

The V call is TRBV20-1, the J call TRBJ2-5; 8 nucleotides align to TRBD2. The CDR3 extends over 15 amino acids. V dropped 6 bases and J dropped 5; count of bases not matched to a gene: 14. Germline V gene sequence: CDR1 DFQATT, CDR2 SNEGSKA (reference sequence). This CDR3 is CSASLSGGRGETQYF. The CDR3 nucleotides read TGCAGTGCCAGCCTCTCGGGAGGGAGGGGGGAGACCCAGTACTTC.

Only one count was recorded for this clonotype. This chain joins TRBV27 and TRBJ1-4, with D possibly TRBD1 on 6 matching bases. V dropped 6 bases and J dropped 8 bases, with 13 bases sitting between them. The V gene's germline CDR1 is MNHEY and CDR2 SMNVEV (reference sequence). This CDR3 region has 13 residues. CDR3 sequence: CASRRGEGEKLFF. The DNA of the CDR3 is TGTGCCAGCAGGAGGGGGGAGGGGGAAAAACTGTTTTTT.

This clonotype appeared many times. The chain has TRBV20-1 and TRBJ2-5; maybe TRBD1 (5 bases). CDR1 and CDR2 (germline): DFQATT, SNEGSKA (reference sequence). Trimming removed 2 bases from V and 1 base from J, with 17 bases in between. This CDR3 is built from 16 residues. The DNA of the CDR3 is TGCAGTGCTAGACAGATAACAAGGGGCCCCCAAGAGACCCAGTACTTC. Protein sequence: CSARQITRGPQETQYF.

This rearrangement joins TRBV5-1 to TRBJ2-7, with 8 positions matching TRBD1. The CDR3 contains 15 residues. Germline V lookup: CDR1 SGHRS, CDR2 YFSETQ. Trimming at V came to 3 bases and at J to 2 bases, leaving 7 bases not matched to a gene. The CDR3 loop is CASSSDRGPTYEQYF. The CDR3 DNA sequence: TGCGCCAGCAGCTCCGACAGGGGCCCTACCTACGAGCAGTACTTC.

A note on this clonotype: The conserved phenylalanine or tryptophan normally closing the CDR3 is absent here, so this likely arose from a read error. No DNA is shown, since the ends of the CDR3 on it are uncertain; the CDR3 is the one TCRdb lists. V usage is TRBV20-1 and J usage is TRBJ2-1; the table calls TRBD1, which could not be checked here. The germline gives CDR1 DFQATT, CDR2 SNEGSKA (reference sequence). Both ends counted, the CDR3 spans 13 residues. The CDR3 spells CSARDSLGGLFTI.

J is TRBJ1-2 and V is TRBV6-1; D is uncertain. V shed 1 base and J shed 4 bases, with 7 bases lying between them. This CDR3 has 13 amino acids. Germline CDR1 is MNHNS and CDR2 is SASEGT. As DNA, the CDR3 is TGTGCCAGCAGTGAAGGGGAGAGCTATGGCTACACCTTC. Translation: CASSEGESYGYTF.

V usage is TRBV7-9 and J usage is TRBJ2-5, with 15 bases identical to TRBD2. Germline assignment: CDR1 SEHNR and CDR2 FQNEAQ (reference sequence). V gave up 4 bases and J gave up 1 base; unmatched junction bases: 1. The CDR3 consists of 16 residues. CDR3 bases: TGTGCCAGCAGCTGGACTAGCGGGAGGGCCCAAGAGACCCAGTACTTC. It translates to CASSWTSGRAQETQYF.

There are many counts of this clonotype. The chain joins TRBV6-6 to TRBJ1-3, with TRBD1 matching 7 bases. V shed 3 bases, J shed 0 bases, and the junction held 8 bases outside the gene matches. The CDR3 is 17 amino acids. From germline, CDR1 is MNHNY and CDR2 SVGAGI (reference sequence). The CDR3: CASSYWTGETSGNTIYF. The CDR3 DNA reads TGTGCCAGCAGTTATTGGACAGGTGAAACCTCTGGAAACACCATATATTTT.

This clonotype was detected ten times or more. The chain employs TRBV11-3 and TRBJ2-2, with 10 nucleotides matching TRBD2. The CDR3 has 17 amino acids. Trimming took 3 bases from V and 4 from J; bases not matched to a gene: 8. From germline, CDR1 is SGHNT and CDR2 YENEEA. DNA of the CDR3: TGTGCCAGCAGCTTTCCCGGGACTAGCGTCGTCACCGGGGAGCTGTTTTTT. It encodes CASSFPGTSVVTGELFF. The full variable domain, completed using reference TRBV11-3 and TRBJ2-2, is EAGVVQSPRYKIIEKKQPVAFWCNPISGHNTLYWYLQNLGQGPELLIRYENEEAVDDSQLPKDRFSAERLKGVDSTLKIQPAELGDSAVYLCASSFPGTSVVTGELFFGEGSRLTVL.

Of note for this clonotype: One junction end does not reproduce the germline sequence, and a read error may be involved. The chain is built from TRBV27 and TRBJ2-7; 10 bases map to TRBD2. The CDR3 is 18 residues long. CDR1 MNHEY and CDR2 SMNVEV come from the germline V gene (reference sequence). As DNA, the CDR3 is TGTGCCTGCAGTTTATCGGCCCCACTAGCGGGATATACCTACGAGCAGTACTTC. This gives the protein CACSLSAPLAGYTYEQYF.

This clonotype is labeled as medium-sized. The V and J genes are TRBV9 and TRBJ1-6; tentatively, D is TRBD1 (6 bases). The CDR3 is made up of 16 amino acids. Trimming took 3 bases from V and 6 from J, leaving 16 bases between them. Germline CDR1 is SGDLS and CDR2 is YYNGEE. The chain's CDR3 is CASSGGPGEGNSPLHF. The CDR3, as DNA: TGTGCCAGCAGCGGAGGCCCAGGGGAGGGTAATTCACCCCTCCACTTT.

The V gene is TRBV20-1, the J gene TRBJ1-4, with unresolved D. The CDR3 is 13 amino acids. The V gene's germline CDR1 is DFQATT and CDR2 SNEGSKA (reference sequence). Trimming removed 3 bases from V and 2 bases from J, with 7 bases in between. The CDR3: CSARGGTNEKLFF. CDR3 bases: TGCAGTGCTAGGGGTGGGACTAATGAAAAACTGTTTTTT.

V usage is TRBV29-1 and J usage is TRBJ2-2, with D possibly being TRBD1 (6 bases). Trimming took 4 bases from V and 1 from J, leaving 10 bases between them. This CDR3 has 14 amino acids. The germline V gene has CDR1 SQVTM and CDR2 ANQGSEA. CDR3 DNA sequence: TGCAGCGTTGCTCAGGGGAGGAACACCGGGGAGCTGTTTTTT. Translated: CSVAQGRNTGELFF.

The chain employs TRBV6-1 and TRBJ1-2; D is perhaps TRBD1 (6 bases). From germline, CDR1 is MNHNS and CDR2 SASEGT. The CDR3 covers 13 residues. V lost 6 bases and J lost 2, with 10 bases in between. In DNA form, the CDR3 reads TGTGCCAGCAGCGCCGGGACAAACTATGGCTACACCTTC. Amino acid sequence: CASSAGTNYGYTF.

This chain connects TRBV4-2 to TRBJ2-1; D is undetermined. Trimming cost V 1 base and J 6 bases, with 4 bases left between them. The length of the CDR3 is 12 residues. Per germline, CDR1 LGHNA and CDR2 YNFKEQ. The CDR3 DNA reads as TGTGCCAGCAGCCAAGTGGGCAATGAGCAGTTCTTC. Translation gives CASSQVGNEQFF.

This clonotype showed up just once. CDR3 DNA sequence: TGCAGCGTTGATGGTCTAGCGGGAGGGGGGGATGAGCAGTTCTTC. This codes for CSVDGLAGGGDEQFF. J is TRBJ2-1 and V is TRBV29-1, with 12 bases aligning to TRBD2. CDR1 is SQVTM, CDR2 ANQGSEA, per germline. Trimming at V came to 3 bases and at J to 8 bases, leaving 8 bases not matched to a gene. CDR3 size: 15 residues.

The chain joins TRBV7-8 to TRBJ2-1; no reliable D call. The V end was cut by 7 bases, the J end by 5 bases, with 18 bases between. Germline loops: CDR1 SGHVS, CDR2 FQNEAQ. CDR3 length: 15 amino acids. The CDR3 reads CASNRGMGADNEQFF. The CDR3 coding sequence is TGTGCCAGCAACCGAGGTATGGGCGCAGACAATGAGCAGTTCTTC.

This clonotype was seen many times. The genes are TRBV6-2 or TRBV6-3 and TRBJ2-5, with D unclear. Germline CDR1 reads MNHEY; CDR2 reads SVGEGT. This CDR3 has 13 residues. The ends were cut back, 2 bases at V and 6 bases at J, with 10 bases in the middle. The DNA for the CDR3 is TGTGCCAGCAGTTACGGGATAGTAAAGACCCAGTACTTC. Amino acids: CASSYGIVKTQYF.

This chain joins TRBV3-1 and TRBJ2-2; 14 bases agree with TRBD2. Germline CDR1 reads LGHDT; CDR2 reads YNNKEL (reference sequence). The CDR3 contains 18 residues. V dropped 1 base and J dropped 8; count of bases not matched to a gene: 9. The CDR3 region is CASSQGRRTSGRHGELFF. The CDR3 DNA is TGTGCCAGCAGCCAAGGGAGGCGGACTAGCGGGAGGCATGGGGAGCTGTTTTTT.

In DNA, the CDR3 is TGTGCCAGCAGCTTAGTAGCAGGGCCCTCTTCGGATACGCAGTATTTT. It codes for CASSLVAGPSSDTQYF. The chain employs TRBV13 and TRBJ2-3; tentative D call: TRBD1 (5 bases). Looked up from germline, CDR1 is PRHDT and CDR2 is FYEKMQ (reference sequence). The CDR3 length is 16 residues. Trimming removed 1 base from V and 6 bases from J, with 17 bases in between.

The J gene is TRBJ2-3, the V gene TRBV7-6; 10 nucleotides align to TRBD2. Germline loops: CDR1 SGHVS, CDR2 FNYEAQ. The length of the CDR3 is 18 residues. J was trimmed by 5 bases and V by 1 base; bases with no gene match: 12. Here the CDR3 DNA reads TGTGCCAGCAGCTTAGACGGTCCGAGCGGGAGGGGTGAAGATACGCAGTATTTT. It codes for CASSLDGPSGRGEDTQYF.

In this sample, this clonotype is medium-sized. The rearrangement joins TRBV5-1 to TRBJ2-1; TRBD2 agrees at 9 bases. V shed 0 bases, J shed 9 bases, and the junction held 7 bases outside the gene matches. CDR1 SGHRS and CDR2 YFSETQ come from the germline V gene. The CDR3 loop spans 15 amino acids. CDR3 DNA: TGCGCCAGCAGCTTGGTCGGGCGGGAGGGTAGTGAGCAGTTCTTC. Protein: CASSLVGREGSEQFF.

This chain joins TRBV7-3 and TRBJ2-3; D unclear. Per germline, CDR1 SGHTA and CDR2 FQGTGA. V was cut by 5 bases and J by 5 bases, with 11 bases left in between. The CDR3 is 13 residues long. The DNA for the CDR3 is TGTGCCAGCAGCGCCCGTCCGAGAGATACGCAGTATTTT. Amino acids: CASSARPRDTQYF.